This T cell receptor beta chain is from a study of T-cell memory formation after mild COVID-19. Study overall: TCR clusters mostly belonged to single donors.

The CDR3 spans 18 residues. Germline loops: CDR1 MGHRA, CDR2 YSYEKL. V trimming: 7 bases; J trimming: 5 bases; junction bases outside the gene matches: 22. This clonotype appeared once. TCRdb redid the calling of the 5' RACE reads with MiXCR, one entry per CDR3 protein. The table has 25,000 to 35,000 distinct CDR3 sequences, 6% to 9.5% seen once. Sequencing input: PBMCs or a T cell subset sorted from them (not recorded which). This sequence was found in an adult woman who had mild COVID-19 (a few samples of this study predate the infection). Cell type and time point are not known. The J gene is TRBJ2-5, the V gene TRBV4-1, with 7 bases aligning to TRBD2. CDR3 in amino acids: CASNDPPGLSGGGETQYF. DNA of the CDR3: TGCGCCAGCAACGACCCGCCTGGACTATCGGGGGGTGGGGAGACCCAGTACTTC.